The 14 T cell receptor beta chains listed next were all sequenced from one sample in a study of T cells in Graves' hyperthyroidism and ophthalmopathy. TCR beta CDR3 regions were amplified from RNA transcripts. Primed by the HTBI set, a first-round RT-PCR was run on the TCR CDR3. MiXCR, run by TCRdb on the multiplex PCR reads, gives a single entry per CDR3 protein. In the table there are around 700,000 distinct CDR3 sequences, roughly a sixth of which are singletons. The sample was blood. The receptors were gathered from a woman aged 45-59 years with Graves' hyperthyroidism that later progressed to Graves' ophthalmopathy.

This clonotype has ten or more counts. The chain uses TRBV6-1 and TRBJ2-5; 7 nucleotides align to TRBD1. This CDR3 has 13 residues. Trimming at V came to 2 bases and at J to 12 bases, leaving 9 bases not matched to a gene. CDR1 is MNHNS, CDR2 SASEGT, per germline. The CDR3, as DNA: TGTGCCAGCAGTGAAAGGGAAGGGGGCTCCGAGTACTTC. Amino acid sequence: CASSEREGGSEYF.

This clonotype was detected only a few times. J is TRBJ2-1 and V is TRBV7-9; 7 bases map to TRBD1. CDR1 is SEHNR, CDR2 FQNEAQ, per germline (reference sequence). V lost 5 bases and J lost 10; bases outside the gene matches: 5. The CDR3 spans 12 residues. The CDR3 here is CASSEGAREQFF. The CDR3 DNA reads TGTGCCAGCAGCGAGGGGGCGCGGGAGCAGTTCTTC.

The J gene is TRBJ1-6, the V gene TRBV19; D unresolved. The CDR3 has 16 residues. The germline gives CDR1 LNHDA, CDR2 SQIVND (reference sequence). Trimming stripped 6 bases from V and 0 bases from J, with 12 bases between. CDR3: CASSRELNSYNSPLHF. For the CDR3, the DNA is TGTGCCAGTAGCAGAGAACTGAACTCCTATAATTCACCCCTCCACTTT.

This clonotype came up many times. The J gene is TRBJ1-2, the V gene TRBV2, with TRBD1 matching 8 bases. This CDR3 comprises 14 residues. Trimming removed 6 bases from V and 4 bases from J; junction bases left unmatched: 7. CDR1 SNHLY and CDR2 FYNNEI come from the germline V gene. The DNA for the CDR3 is TGTGCCAGCAGCCCGGACAGGGATTTCTATGGCTACACCTTC. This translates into CASSPDRDFYGYTF.

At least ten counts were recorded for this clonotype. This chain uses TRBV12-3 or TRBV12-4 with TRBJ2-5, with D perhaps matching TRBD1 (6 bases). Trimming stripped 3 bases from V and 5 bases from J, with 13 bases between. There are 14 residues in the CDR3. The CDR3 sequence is CASSFTGRRETQYF. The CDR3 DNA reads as TGTGCCAGCAGTTTTACAGGGCGGCGGGAGACCCAGTACTTC.

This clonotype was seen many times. CDR3 coding DNA: TGTGCCAGCAGCTTAGGGGGGCGAAATAACTATGGCTACACCTTC. It is translated as CASSLGGRNNYGYTF. The chain combines TRBV11-2 with TRBJ1-2, with D maybe TRBD1 (6 bases). Germline V CDR1 and CDR2: SGHAT, FQNNGV. The CDR3 runs 15 residues. V gave up 1 base and J gave up 1 base, with 10 bases separating them. The full variable domain, its missing parts supplied by reference TRBV11-2 and TRBJ1-2, is EAGVAQSPRYKIIEKRQSVAFWCNPISGHATLYWYQQILGQGPKLLIQFQNNGVVDDSQLPKDRFSAERLKGVDSTLKIQPAKLEDSAVYLCASSLGGRNNYGYTFGSGTRLTVV.

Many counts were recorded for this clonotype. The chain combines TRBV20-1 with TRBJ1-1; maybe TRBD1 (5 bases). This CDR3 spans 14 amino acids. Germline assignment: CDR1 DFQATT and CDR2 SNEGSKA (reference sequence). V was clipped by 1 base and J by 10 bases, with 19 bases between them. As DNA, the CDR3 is TGCAGTGCTAGAGGAGGGGAGTACCGCCCGGGAGCTTTCTTT. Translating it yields CSARGGEYRPGAFF.

As DNA, the CDR3 is TGCGCCAGCACTGGACAATCGATCTCCTACGAGCAGTACTTC. It codes for CASTGQSISYEQYF. This sequence joins TRBV10-2 and TRBJ2-7, with D perhaps TRBD1 (5 bases). Between the trimmed V and J ends, which lost 7 bases and 0 bases, there was a span of 13 bases. Germline loops: CDR1 WSHSY, CDR2 SAAADI. The CDR3 has 14 residues.

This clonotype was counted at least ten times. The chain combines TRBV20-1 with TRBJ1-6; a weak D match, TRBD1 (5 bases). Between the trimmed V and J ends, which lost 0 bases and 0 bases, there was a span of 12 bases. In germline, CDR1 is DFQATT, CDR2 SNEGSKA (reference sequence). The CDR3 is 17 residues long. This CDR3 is CSARDWAGTSYNSPLHF. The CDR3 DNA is TGCAGTGCTAGAGATTGGGCAGGGACCTCCTATAATTCACCCCTCCACTTT.

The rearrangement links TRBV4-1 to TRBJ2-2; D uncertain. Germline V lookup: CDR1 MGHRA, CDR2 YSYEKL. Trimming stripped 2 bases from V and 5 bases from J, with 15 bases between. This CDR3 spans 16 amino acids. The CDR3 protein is CASSQPTTHGTGELFF. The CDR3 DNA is TGCGCCAGCAGCCAACCGACAACCCACGGGACCGGGGAGCTGTTTTTT.

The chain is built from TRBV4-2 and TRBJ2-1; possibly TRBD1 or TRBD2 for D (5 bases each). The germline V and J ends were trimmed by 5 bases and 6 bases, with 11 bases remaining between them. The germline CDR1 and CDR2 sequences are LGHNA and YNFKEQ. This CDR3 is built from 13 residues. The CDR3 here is CASSSWDRNEQFF. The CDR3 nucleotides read TGTGCCAGCAGCTCGTGGGACCGCAATGAGCAGTTCTTC.

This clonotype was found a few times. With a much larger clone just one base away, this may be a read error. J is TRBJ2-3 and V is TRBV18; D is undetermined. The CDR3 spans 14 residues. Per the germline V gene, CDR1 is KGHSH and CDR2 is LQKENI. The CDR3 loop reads CASLPPTSTDTQYF. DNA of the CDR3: TGTGCCAGCTTACCACCGACGAGCACAGATACGCAGTATTTT.

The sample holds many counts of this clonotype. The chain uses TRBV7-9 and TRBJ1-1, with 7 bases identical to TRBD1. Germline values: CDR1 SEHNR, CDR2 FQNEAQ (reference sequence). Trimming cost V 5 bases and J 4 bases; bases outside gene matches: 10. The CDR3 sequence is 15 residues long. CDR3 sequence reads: CASSVRQGPSTEAFF. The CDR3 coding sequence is TGTGCCAGCAGCGTACGACAGGGCCCCAGCACTGAAGCTTTCTTT.

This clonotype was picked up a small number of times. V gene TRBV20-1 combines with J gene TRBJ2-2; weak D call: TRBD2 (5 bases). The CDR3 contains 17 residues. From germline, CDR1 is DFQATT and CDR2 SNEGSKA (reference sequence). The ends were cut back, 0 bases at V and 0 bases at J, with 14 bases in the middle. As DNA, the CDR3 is TGCAGTGCTAGAGATCACCAGCGGAGACCGAACACCGGGGAGCTGTTTTTT. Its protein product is CSARDHQRRPNTGELFF.